The sequence of this TCR beta chain was determined in a study of blood T cell repertoires in COVID-19 (TCRdb year 2020). Regarding the complete study: Samples covering the acute and convalescent phases of COVID-19 were provided by collaborators in the United States, Italy and Spain. The material from the prospective study consisted of cDNA or gDNA derived from T cells, B-cell-depleted T cells, or PBMCs. Deeply sampled blood TCRbeta repertoires from subjects exposed to, actively infected with, or recovered from COVID-19 were included in the dataset. The repertoires were released in a freely available public database meant as a resource for research on the immune response to SARS-CoV-2. The samples were drawn from the first 160 participants of the ongoing ImmuneRACE study and from 950 to 1,500 subjects provided by 6 global collaborators. A de-identified subject ID, COVID-19 status, age in years and sex were almost always included in the sample metadata. Where HLA class I and class II types were available, the types were taken from metadata supplied by the sample provider, not from assay-based typing.

Here is what the overall study found, with its caveats: The amount of clinical and demographic metadata varied by source and participant and was provided uncurated.

The CDR1 and CDR2 encoded by the germline V gene (reference sequence) are SGHNT and YYREEE. Counted from cysteine to phenylalanine, this CDR3 has 14 amino acids. Only the CDR3 DNA is retained, 42 bases long and in frame from the first base. Trimming accounts for 4 bases at V and 6 bases at J, while the number of junction bases matched to no gene is 6. For this clone: Its recognized antigen is unknown. It has no much larger one-base neighbor in the sample; base qualities were not kept.

TCRbeta CDR3 regions were amplified from genomic DNA using the immunoSEQ Assay, a bias-controlled multiplex PCR. Turning to the authors' computational methods: Nucleated cell counts per sample were estimated from amplification of reference gene primers within the assay. To quantify the absolute abundance of each unique TCRbeta CDR3 rearrangement, sequence reads were collapsed and filtered. For each sample, productive Simpson clonality was calculated as the square root of Simpson's diversity index over productive rearrangements. As stored in TCRdb, this immuneACCESS dataset retains in-frame rearrangements with V and J assigned. A fraction of the clones does not appear; measured against another copy, unresolved V genes explain less than half of the discrepancy, and the remainder lacks a known reason. That table furnishes V, J and clone size, whereas the DNA furnished D and trimming. Counted in this sample were fewer than 80,000 clones; 70% to 90% of them appeared once. The ten largest clones add up to more than 0.8% of the sample.

Whole blood was collected in K2EDTA tubes by collaborating institutions according to the institutions' own protocols. Collaborator samples were shipped for TCRbeta analysis as frozen whole blood, isolated PBMCs, or DNA extracted from either sample type. Rearrangement joined TRBV5-4 to TRBJ1-1; 10 central bases correspond to TRBD1. This TCR was recovered from a man between 65 and 85 years old with acute or convalescent COVID-19. The sample consisted of peripheral blood. The DNA is as follows: TGTGCCAGCAGCGGTGGACAGGGGGACGCTGAAGCTTTCTTT. Translation gives CASSGGQGDAEAFF. Beyond the CDR3, the reference TRBV5-4 and TRBJ1-1 genes provide the residues; the full variable domain reads: ETGVTQSPTHLIKTRGQQVTLRCSSQSGHNTVSWYQQALGQGPQFIFQYYREEENGRGNFPPRFSGLQFPNYSSELNVNALELDDSALYLCASSGGQGDAEAFFGQGTRLTVV.